The 10 T cell receptor beta chains below all came from one sample that was sequenced in a study of OX40 agonist ivuxolimab in advanced cancers. TCRdb keeps only in-frame clones here, not all; method: immunoSEQ multiplex PCR. The repertoire holds approximately 12,000 clones, around 74% seen once, with roughly 30% in the top ten. This sample comprised CD4+ or CD8+ T cells sorted from blood, obtained in a trial of the OX40 agonist ivuxolimab. These receptors came from an adult with an advanced solid tumor such as melanoma, head and neck, liver or kidney cancer.

The chain uses TRBV28 and TRBJ2-1; no clear D gene. The CDR3 contains 11 residues. CDR1 and CDR2 from the germline V gene are MDHEN and SYDVKM. Trimming cost V 3 bases and J 7 bases, with 4 bases left between them. CDR3: CASSFRNEQFF. In nucleotides, the CDR3 is TGTGCCAGCAGTTTTAGAAATGAGCAGTTCTTC.

The genes are TRBV6-4 and TRBJ1-1; 7 positions match TRBD1. The germline V gene encodes CDR1 MRHNA and CDR2 SNTAGT. This CDR3 is 13 amino acids long. J lost 2 bases, V lost 6 bases, and 3 bases had no gene match. CDR3 nucleotides: TGTGCCAGCAGGCAGGGGGAAAACACTGAAGCTTTCTTT. It encodes CASRQGENTEAFF.

This chain joins TRBV4-1 and TRBJ2-3, with a weak D call TRBD1 (7 bases). Germline values: CDR1 MGHRA, CDR2 YSYEKL. V lost 6 bases to trimming and J lost 2 bases, with 18 bases between them. The CDR3 is 16 amino acids. The CDR3, as DNA: TGCGCCAGCAGACCAAGCGGAGGGGGCTTCACAGATACGCAGTATTTT. Translating it yields CASRPSGGGFTDTQYF.

V usage is TRBV11-3 and J usage is TRBJ2-7; no clear D. CDR1 and CDR2 from the germline V gene are SGHNT and YENEEA. The V end was cut by 6 bases, the J end by 4 bases, with 16 bases between. The CDR3 has 14 residues. CDR3 protein: CASSARTKGYEQYF. The CDR3 nucleotides read TGTGCCAGCAGTGCGCGCACTAAGGGATACGAGCAGTACTTC. The full variable domain, completed using reference TRBV11-3 and TRBJ2-7, is EAGVVQSPRYKIIEKKQPVAFWCNPISGHNTLYWYLQNLGQGPELLIRYENEEAVDDSQLPKDRFSAERLKGVDSTLKIQPAELGDSAVYLCASSARTKGYEQYFGPGTRLTVT.

The gene calls are TRBV25-1 and TRBJ2-7; D is undetermined. The CDR3 has 14 residues. CDR1 and CDR2 from the germline V gene are MGHDK and SYGVNS. V lost 0 bases and J lost 4, with 10 bases in between. For the CDR3, the DNA is TGTGCCAGCAGTGAATATATACGAGGTTACGAGCAGTACTTC. It codes for CASSEYIRGYEQYF.

As regards this clone: One junction end disagrees with the germline gene, perhaps due to a read error. J is TRBJ2-7 and V is TRBV11-2; D uncertain. The CDR3 length is 12 residues. Germline loops: CDR1 SGHAT, CDR2 FQNNGV. The CDR3 DNA reads as TGTGCCAGCAGCTCCCAATCCTCCGAGCAGTACTTC. Amino acid sequence: CASSSQSSEQYF.

V is TRBV28 and J is TRBJ2-3, with 8 bases lining up with TRBD2. CDR3 length equals 19 residues. Germline loops: CDR1 MDHEN, CDR2 SYDVKM. V trimming: 7 bases; J trimming: 2 bases; junction bases outside the gene matches: 20. The CDR3 protein is CASKTVAGTYTVTTDTQYF. The CDR3 nucleotides are TGTGCCAGCAAGACCGTAGCGGGAACATATACCGTCACCACAGATACGCAGTATTTT.

The chain couples TRBV6-4 to TRBJ2-1; 11 bases agree with TRBD2. Germline values: CDR1 MRHNA, CDR2 SNTAGT. The CDR3 sequence is 16 residues long. V shed 0 bases, J shed 5 bases, and the junction held 3 bases outside the gene matches. The CDR3 loop is CASSDSVSGGDNEQFF. In DNA, the CDR3 is TGTGCCAGCAGTGACTCGGTTAGCGGGGGGGACAATGAGCAGTTCTTC.

V usage is TRBV28 and J usage is TRBJ2-7; 8 nucleotides align to TRBD2. The CDR3 extends over 14 amino acids. The V gene's germline CDR1 is MDHEN and CDR2 SYDVKM. V lost 6 bases, J lost 2 bases, and 6 bases stayed unmatched. CDR3 in amino acids: CASSREGGAYEQYF. The CDR3 DNA reads as TGTGCCAGCAGCCGGGAGGGGGGGGCCTACGAGCAGTACTTC.

The rearrangement joins TRBV6-5 to TRBJ2-7; no clear D. The germline gives CDR1 MNHEY, CDR2 SVGAGI. Trimming removed 5 bases from V and 0 bases from J, with 14 bases in between. The CDR3 covers 15 residues. This CDR3 is CASSGWTESSYEQYF. In DNA form, the CDR3 reads TGTGCCAGCAGTGGGTGGACGGAGAGCTCCTACGAGCAGTACTTC.